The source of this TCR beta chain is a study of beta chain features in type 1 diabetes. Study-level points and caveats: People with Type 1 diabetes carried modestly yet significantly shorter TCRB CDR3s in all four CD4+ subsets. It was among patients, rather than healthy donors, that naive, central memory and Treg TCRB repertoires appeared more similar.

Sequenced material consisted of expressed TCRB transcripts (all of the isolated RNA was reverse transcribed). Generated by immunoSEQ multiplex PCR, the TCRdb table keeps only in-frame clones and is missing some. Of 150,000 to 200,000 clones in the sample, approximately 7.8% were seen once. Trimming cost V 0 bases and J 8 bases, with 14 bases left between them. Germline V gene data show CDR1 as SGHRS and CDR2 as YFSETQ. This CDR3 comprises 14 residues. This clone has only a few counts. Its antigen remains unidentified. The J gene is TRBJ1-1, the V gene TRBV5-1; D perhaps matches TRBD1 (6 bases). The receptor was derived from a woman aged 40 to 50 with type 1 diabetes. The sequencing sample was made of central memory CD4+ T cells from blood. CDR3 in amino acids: CASSLDGGRPEAFF. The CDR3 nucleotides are TGCGCCAGCAGCTTGGACGGGGGGCGACCCGAAGCTTTCTTT.